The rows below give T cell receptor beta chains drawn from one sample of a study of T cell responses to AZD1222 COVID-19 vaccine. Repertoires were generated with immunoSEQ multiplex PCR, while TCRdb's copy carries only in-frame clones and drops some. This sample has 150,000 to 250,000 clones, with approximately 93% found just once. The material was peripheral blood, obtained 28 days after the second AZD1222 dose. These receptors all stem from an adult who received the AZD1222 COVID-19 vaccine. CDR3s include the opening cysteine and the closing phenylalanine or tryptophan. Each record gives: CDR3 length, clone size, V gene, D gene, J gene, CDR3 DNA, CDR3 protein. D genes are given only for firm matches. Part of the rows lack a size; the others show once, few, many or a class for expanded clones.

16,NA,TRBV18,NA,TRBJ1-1,TGTGCCAGCTCACCGGAGGAGGGGGGGATCAACACTGAAGCTTTCTTT,CASSPEEGGINTEAFF
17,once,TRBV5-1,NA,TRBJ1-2,TGCGCCAGCAGCTTGGAGTACCGGTCGGGCTCCAACTATGGCTACACCTTC,CASSLEYRSGSNYGYTF
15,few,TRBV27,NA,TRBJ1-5,TGTGCCAGCAGTTTATACGGGGTTTCCAATCAGCCCCAGCATTTT,CASSLYGVSNQPQHF
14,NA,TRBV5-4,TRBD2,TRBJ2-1,TGTGCCAGCAGCTCGGGGGGGGGCTACAATGAGCAGTTCTTC,CASSSGGGYNEQFF
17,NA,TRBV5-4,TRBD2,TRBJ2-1,TGTGCCAGCAGCTTGGGGCCCCCAACTAGCGGGGGGGACTTGGGGTTCTTC,CASSLGPPTSGGDLGFF
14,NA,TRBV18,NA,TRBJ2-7,TGTGCCAGCTCACCGACCGGGTCCTCCTACGAGCAGTACTTC,CASSPTGSSYEQYF
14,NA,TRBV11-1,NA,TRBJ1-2,TGTGCCAGCAGCTTAGGGCTTGATAACTATGGCTACACCTTC,CASSLGLDNYGYTF
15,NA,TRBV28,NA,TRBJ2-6,TGTGCCAGCAGTTTATGGGGGGCCGGGGCCAACGTCCTGACTTTC,CASSLWGAGANVLTF
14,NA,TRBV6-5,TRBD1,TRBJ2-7,TGTGCCAGCAGTTACTCGGGCGACAGGGGTAGGTGGTACTTC,CASSYSGDRGRWYF
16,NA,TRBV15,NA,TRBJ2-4,TGTGCCACCAGCACACGGACAGGAGGGGGAAGAAACATTCAGTACTTC,CATSTRTGGGRNIQYF
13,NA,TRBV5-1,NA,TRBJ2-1,TGCGCCAGCAGCACGGACCGCCACAATGAGCAGTTCTTC,CASSTDRHNEQFF
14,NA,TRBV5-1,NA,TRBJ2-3,TGCGCCAGCAGCTTGGGGGACAGCACAGATACGCAGTATTTT,CASSLGDSTDTQYF
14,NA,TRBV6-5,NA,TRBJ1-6,TGTGCCAGCAGCCGGACGGAAGATAATTCACCCCTCCACTTT,CASSRTEDNSPLHF
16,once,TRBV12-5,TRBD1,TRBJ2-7,TGTGCTAGTGGTTTGGTACTCGGACAGGGCCTTGCCGAGCAGTACTTC,CASGLVLGQGLAEQYF
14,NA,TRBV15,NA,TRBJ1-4,TGTGCCACCAGCAGAGCTGGGTTTTGGGAAAAACTGTTTTTT,CATSRAGFWEKLFF
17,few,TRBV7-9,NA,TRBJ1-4,TGTGCCAGCAGCTTAGGCGCAGGGGATGCAACTAATGAAAAACTGTTTTTT,CASSLGAGDATNEKLFF